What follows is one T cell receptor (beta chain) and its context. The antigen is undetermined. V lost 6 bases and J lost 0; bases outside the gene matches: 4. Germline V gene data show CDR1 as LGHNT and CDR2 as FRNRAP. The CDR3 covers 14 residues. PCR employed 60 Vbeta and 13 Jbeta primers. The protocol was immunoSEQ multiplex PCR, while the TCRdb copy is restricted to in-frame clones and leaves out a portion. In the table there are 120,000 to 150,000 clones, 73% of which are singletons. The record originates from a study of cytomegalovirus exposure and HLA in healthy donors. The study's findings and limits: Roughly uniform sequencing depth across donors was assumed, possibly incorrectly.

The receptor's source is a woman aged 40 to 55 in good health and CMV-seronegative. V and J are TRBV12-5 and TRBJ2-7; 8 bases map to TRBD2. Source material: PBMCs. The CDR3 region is CASGNSGVSYEQYF. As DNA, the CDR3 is TGTGCTAGTGGAAATAGCGGGGTCTCCTACGAGCAGTACTTC. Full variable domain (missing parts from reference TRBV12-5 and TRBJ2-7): DARVTQTPRHKVTEMGQEVTMRCQPILGHNTVFWYRQTMMQGLELLAYFRNRAPLDDSGMPKDRFSAEMPDATLATLKIQPSEPRDSAVYFCASGNSGVSYEQYFGPGTRLTVT.